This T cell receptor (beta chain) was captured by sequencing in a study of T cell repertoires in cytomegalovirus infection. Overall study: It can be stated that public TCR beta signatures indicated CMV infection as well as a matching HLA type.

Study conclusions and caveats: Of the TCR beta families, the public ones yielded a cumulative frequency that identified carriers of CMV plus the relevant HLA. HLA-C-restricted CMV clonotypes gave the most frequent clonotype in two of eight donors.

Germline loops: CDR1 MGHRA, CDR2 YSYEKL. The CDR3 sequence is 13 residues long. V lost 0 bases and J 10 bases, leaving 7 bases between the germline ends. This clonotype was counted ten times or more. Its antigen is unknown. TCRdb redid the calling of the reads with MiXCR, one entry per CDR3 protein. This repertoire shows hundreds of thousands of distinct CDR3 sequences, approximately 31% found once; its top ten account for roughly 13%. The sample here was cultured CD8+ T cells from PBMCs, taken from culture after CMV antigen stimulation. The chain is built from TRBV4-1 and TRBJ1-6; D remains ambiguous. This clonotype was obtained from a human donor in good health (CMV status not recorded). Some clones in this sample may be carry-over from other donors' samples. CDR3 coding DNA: TGCGCCAGCAGCCAAGATCTGGGATCACCCCTCCACTTT. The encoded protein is CASSQDLGSPLHF.